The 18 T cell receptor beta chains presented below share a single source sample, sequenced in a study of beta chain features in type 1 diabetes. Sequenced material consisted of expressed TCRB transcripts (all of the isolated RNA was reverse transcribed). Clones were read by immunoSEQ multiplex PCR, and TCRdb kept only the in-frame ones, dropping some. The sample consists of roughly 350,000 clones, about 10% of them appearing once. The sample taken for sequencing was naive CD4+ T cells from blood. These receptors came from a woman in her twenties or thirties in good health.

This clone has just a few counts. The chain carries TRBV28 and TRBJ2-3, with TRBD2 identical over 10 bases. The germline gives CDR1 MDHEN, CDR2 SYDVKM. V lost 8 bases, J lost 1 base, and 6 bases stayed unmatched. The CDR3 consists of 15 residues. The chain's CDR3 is CASGSGRRGTDTQYF. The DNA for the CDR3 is TGTGCCAGCGGTAGCGGGAGGAGGGGCACAGATACGCAGTATTTT.

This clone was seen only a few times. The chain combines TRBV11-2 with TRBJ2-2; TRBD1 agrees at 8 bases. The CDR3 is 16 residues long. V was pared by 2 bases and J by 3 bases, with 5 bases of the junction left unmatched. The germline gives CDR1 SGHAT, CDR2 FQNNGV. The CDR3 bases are TGTGCCAGCAGCTTATTCGGACAGGGTTACACCGGGGAGCTGTTTTTT. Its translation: CASSLFGQGYTGELFF.

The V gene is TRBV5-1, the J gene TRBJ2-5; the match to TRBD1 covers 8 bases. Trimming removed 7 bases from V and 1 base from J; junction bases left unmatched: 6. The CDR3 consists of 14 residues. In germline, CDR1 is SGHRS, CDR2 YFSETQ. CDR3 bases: TGCGCCAGCCAGTCAGGACAGGGCCAAGAGACCCAGTACTTC. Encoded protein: CASQSGQGQETQYF.

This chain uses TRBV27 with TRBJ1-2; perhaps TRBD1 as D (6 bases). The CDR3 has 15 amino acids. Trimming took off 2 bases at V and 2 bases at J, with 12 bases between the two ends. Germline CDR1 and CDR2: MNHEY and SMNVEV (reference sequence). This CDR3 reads CASSLLPQGNYGYTF. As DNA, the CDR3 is TGTGCCAGCAGTTTACTCCCCCAGGGGAACTATGGCTACACCTTC.

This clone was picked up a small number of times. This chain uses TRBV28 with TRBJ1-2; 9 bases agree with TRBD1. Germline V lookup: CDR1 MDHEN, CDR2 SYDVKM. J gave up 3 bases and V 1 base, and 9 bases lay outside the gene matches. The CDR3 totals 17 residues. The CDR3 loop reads CASSLSGTGKRDYGYTF. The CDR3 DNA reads TGTGCCAGCAGTTTATCCGGGACAGGGAAGAGGGACTATGGCTACACCTTC.

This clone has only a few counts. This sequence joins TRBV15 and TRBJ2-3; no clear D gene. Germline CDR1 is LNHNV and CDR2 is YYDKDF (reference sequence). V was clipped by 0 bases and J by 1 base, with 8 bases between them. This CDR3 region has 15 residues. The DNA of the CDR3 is TGTGCCACCAGCAGAGATCCCGGAGGCACAGATACGCAGTATTTT. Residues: CATSRDPGGTDTQYF.

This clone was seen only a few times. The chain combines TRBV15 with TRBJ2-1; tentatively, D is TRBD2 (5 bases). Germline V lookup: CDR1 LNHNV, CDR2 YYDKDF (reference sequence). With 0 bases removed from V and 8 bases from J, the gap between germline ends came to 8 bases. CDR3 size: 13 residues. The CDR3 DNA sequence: TGTGCCACCAGCAGAGATAGAGCGGATGAGCAGTTCTTC. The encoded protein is CATSRDRADEQFF.

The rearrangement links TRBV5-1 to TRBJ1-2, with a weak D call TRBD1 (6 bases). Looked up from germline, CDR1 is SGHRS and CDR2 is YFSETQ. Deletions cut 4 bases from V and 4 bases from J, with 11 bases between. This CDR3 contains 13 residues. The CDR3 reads CASSVTGVYGYTF. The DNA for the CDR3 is TGCGCCAGCAGCGTGACAGGAGTCTATGGCTACACCTTC.

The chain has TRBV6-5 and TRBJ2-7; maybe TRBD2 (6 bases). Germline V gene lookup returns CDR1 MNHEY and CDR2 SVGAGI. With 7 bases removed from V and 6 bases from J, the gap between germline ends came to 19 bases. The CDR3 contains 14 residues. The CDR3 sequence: CASIPSAGWGEQYF. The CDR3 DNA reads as TGTGCCAGCATCCCTAGTGCGGGATGGGGCGAGCAGTACTTC.

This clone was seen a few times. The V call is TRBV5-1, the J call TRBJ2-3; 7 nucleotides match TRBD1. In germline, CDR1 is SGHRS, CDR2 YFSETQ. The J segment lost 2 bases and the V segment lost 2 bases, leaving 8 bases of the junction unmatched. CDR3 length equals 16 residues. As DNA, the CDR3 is TGCGCCAGCAGCTTACCCCTGGGACAGAACACAGATACGCAGTATTTT. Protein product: CASSLPLGQNTDTQYF. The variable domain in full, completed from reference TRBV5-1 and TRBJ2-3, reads KAGVTQTPRYLIKTRGQQVTLSCSPISGHRSVSWYQQTPGQGLQFLFEYFSETQRNKGNFPGRFSGRQFSNSRSEMNVSTLELGDSALYLCASSLPLGQNTDTQYFGPGTRLTVL.

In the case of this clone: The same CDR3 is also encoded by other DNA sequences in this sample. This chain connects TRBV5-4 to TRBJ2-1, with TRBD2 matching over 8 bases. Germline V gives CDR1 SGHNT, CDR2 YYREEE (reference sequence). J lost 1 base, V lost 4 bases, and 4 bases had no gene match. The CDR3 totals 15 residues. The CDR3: CASSTTSGSYNEQFF. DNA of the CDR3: TGTGCCAGCAGCACTACTAGCGGTTCCTACAATGAGCAGTTCTTC.

The CDR3 sequence: CASSLTSAGRQTQYF. The CDR3 coding sequence is TGTGCCAGCAGCTTAACTTCGGCAGGGCGACAGACCCAGTACTTC. V and J are TRBV7-3 and TRBJ2-5; the D gene is possibly TRBD1 (5 bases). The CDR3 is 15 residues long. Trimming took 0 bases from V and 6 from J, leaving 14 bases between them. Germline-derived CDR1 and CDR2 are SGHTA and FQGTGA.

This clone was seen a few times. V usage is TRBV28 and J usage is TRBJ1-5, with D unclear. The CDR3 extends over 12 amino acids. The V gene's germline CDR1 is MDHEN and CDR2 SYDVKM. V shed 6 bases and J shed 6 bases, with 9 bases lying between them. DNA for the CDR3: TGTGCCAGCAGCCGCGGGCCTCAGCCCCAGCATTTT. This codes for CASSRGPQPQHF.

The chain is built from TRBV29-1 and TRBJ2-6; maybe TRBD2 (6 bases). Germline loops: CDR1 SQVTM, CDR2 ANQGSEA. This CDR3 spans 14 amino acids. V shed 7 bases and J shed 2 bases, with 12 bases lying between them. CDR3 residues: CSASSGAGANVLTF. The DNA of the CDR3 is TGCAGCGCGTCCTCGGGGGCTGGGGCCAACGTCCTGACTTTC.

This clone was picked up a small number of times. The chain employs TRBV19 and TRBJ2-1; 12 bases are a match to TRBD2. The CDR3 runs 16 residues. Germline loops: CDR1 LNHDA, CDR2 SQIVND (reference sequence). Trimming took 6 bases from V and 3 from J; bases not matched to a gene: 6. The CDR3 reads CASRDGLAGFYNEQFF. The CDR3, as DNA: TGTGCCAGTAGGGACGGACTAGCGGGATTCTACAATGAGCAGTTCTTC.

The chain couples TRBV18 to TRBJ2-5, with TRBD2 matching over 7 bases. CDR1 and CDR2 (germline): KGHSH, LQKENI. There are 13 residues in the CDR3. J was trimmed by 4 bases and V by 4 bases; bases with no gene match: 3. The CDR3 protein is CASSLSGGETQYF. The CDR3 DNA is TGTGCCAGCTCACTTTCGGGGGGAGAGACCCAGTACTTC.

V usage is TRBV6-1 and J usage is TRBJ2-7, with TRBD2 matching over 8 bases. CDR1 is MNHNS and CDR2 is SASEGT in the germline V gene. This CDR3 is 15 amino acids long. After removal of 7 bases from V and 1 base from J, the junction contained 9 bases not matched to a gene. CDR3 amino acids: CASTFSGTGSYEQYF. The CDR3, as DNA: TGTGCCAGCACCTTTAGCGGGACGGGTTCCTACGAGCAGTACTTC.

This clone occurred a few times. The CDR3 protein is CSVPKRYPTGVYGYTF. The CDR3 nucleotides are TGCAGCGTGCCGAAACGGTATCCGACAGGGGTCTATGGCTACACCTTC. V and J are TRBV29-1 and TRBJ1-2, with 8 bases aligning to TRBD1. The CDR3 contains 16 residues. Germline V gives CDR1 SQVTM, CDR2 ANQGSEA. V gave up 6 bases and J gave up 4 bases; unmatched junction bases: 16.